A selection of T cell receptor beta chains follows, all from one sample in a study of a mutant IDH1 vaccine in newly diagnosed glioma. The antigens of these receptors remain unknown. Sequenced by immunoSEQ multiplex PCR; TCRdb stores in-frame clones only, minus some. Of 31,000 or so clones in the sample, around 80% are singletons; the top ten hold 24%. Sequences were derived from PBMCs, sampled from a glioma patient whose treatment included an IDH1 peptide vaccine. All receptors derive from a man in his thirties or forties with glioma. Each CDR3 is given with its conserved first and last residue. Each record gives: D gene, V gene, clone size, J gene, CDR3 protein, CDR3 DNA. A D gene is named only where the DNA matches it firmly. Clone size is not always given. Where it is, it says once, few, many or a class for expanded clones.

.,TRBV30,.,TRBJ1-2,CAWSVDLGSGYTF,TGTGCCTGGAGTGTAGATCTGGGTAGTGGCTACACCTTC
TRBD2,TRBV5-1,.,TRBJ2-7,CASSQIAGGPSYEQYF,TGCGCCAGCAGCCAAATAGCGGGAGGGCCCTCCTACGAGCAGTACTTC
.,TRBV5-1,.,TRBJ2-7,CASSLTGAPSYEQYF,TGCGCCAGCAGCTTAACGGGGGCCCCTTCCTACGAGCAGTACTTC
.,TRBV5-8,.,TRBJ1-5,CASSLAVTSNQPQHF,TGTGCCAGCAGCTTGGCTGTGACTAGCAATCAGCCCCAGCATTTT
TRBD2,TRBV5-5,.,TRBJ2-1,CASSLPPGLATEQFF,TGTGCCAGCAGCCTCCCTCCGGGACTAGCGACTGAGCAGTTCTTC
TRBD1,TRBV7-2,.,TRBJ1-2,CASSLTTGEDYGYTF,TGTGCCAGCAGCTTAACGACAGGGGAAGACTATGGCTACACCTTC
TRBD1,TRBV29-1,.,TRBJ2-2,CSATGLYTGELFF,TGCAGCGCGACAGGGCTATACACCGGGGAGCTGTTTTTT
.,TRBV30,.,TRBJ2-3,CAWSRGALDTQYF,TGTGCCTGGAGTAGAGGGGCGTTGGATACGCAGTATTTT
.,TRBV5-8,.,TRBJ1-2,CASSALPGAGYTF,TGTGCCAGCAGCGCCCTCCCCGGCGCTGGCTACACCTTC
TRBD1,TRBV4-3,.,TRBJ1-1,CASSQDWTGGGTEAFF,TGCGCCAGCAGCCAAGATTGGACAGGGGGCGGCACTGAAGCTTTCTTT
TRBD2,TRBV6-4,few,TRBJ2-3,CASSDSGGASDTQYF,TGTGCCAGCAGTGACTCCGGGGGGGCTTCAGATACGCAGTATTTT
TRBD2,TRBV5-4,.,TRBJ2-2,CASSPGLVPGELFF,TGTGCCAGCAGCCCCGGACTAGTCCCCGGGGAGCTGTTTTTT
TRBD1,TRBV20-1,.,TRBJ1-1,CSASQGMAFF,TGCAGTGCGTCACAGGGGATGGCTTTCTTT
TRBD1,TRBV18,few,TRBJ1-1,CASSPRGQGVTTEAFF,TGTGCCAGCTCACCACGGGGACAGGGTGTGACCACTGAAGCTTTCTTT
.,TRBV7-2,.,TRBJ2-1,CASSQLREQFF,TGTGCCAGCAGCCAGCTCAGAGAGCAGTTCTTC
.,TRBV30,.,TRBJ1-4,CAWRPGLSNEKLFF,TGTGCCTGGCGCCCAGGGCTTTCTAATGAAAAACTGTTTTTT
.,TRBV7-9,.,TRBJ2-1,CASSFSSAEQFF,TGTGCCAGCAGCTTCAGCTCGGCCGAGCAGTTCTTC
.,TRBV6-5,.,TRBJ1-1,CASSPGPSGTEAFF,TGTGCCAGCAGTCCGGGCCCCTCTGGCACTGAAGCTTTCTTT
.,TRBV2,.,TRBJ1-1,CATSGQMNTEAFF,TGTGCCACCAGCGGACAAATGAACACTGAAGCTTTCTTT
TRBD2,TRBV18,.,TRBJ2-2,CASTHGLAGGELFF,TGTGCCAGCACCCATGGACTAGCGGGAGGGGAGCTGTTTTTT
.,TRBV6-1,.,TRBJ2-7,CASSHRGGEQYF,TGTGCCAGCAGCCATAGAGGTGGCGAGCAGTACTTC
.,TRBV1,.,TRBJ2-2,CTSSQEERNTGELFF,TGCACCAGCAGCCAAGAGGAGAGGAACACCGGGGAGCTGTTTTTT
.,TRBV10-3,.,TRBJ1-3,CAISEGDVQNTIYF,TGTGCCATCAGTGAGGGGGACGTTCAAAACACCATATATTTT
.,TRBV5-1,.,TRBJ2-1,CASSLGGAAEQFF,TGCGCCAGCAGCTTGGGAGGGGCCGCTGAGCAGTTCTTC
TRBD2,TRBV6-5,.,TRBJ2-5,CASSSTSGGGETQYF,TGTGCCAGCAGTTCGACTAGCGGGGGTGGAGAGACCCAGTACTTC
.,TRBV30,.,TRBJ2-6,CAWSVWGAGANVLTF,TGTGCCTGGAGTGTATGGGGGGCCGGGGCCAACGTCCTGACTTTC
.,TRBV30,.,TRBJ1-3,CAWSSGTYNSGNTIYF,TGTGCCTGGAGTTCCGGGACGTACAACTCTGGAAACACCATATATTTT
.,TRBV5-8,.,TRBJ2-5,CASSSGLWGTQYF,TGTGCCAGCAGCTCGGGACTTTGGGGGACCCAGTACTTC
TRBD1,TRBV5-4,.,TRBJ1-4,CASSYRTGGLVF,TGTGCCAGCAGCTACCGGACAGGGGGCTTGGTTTTT
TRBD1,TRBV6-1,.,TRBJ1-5,CASRLGQDSNQPQHF,TGTGCCAGCAGGTTGGGACAGGATAGCAATCAGCCCCAGCATTTT
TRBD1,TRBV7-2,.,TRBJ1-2,CASSLVGQGAQGYTF,TGTGCCAGCAGCTTAGTGGGACAGGGGGCTCAAGGCTACACCTTC
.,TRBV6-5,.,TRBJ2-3,CASSYARDPGMGTQYF,TGTGCCAGCAGTTACGCGCGGGATCCCGGCATGGGTACGCAGTATTTT
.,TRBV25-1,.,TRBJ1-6,CAYGHGRGDSPLHF,TGTGCCTACGGACATGGCAGGGGTGATTCACCCCTCCACTTT
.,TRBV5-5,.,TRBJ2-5,CASSRTEYQETQYF,TGTGCCAGCAGTCGGACAGAGTACCAAGAGACCCAGTACTTC
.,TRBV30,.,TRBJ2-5,CAWSVGWEGAQYF,TGTGCCTGGAGTGTAGGGTGGGAGGGGGCCCAGTACTTC
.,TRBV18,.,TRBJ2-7,CASSSTGLGGEQYF,TGTGCCAGCTCATCTACAGGTTTGGGAGGCGAGCAGTACTTC
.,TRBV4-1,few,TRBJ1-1,CASSQADRNTEAFF,TGCGCCAGCAGCCAAGCGGACAGGAACACTGAAGCTTTCTTT
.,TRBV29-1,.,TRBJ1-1,CSVEDDLLNTEAFF,TGCAGCGTTGAGGACGACCTACTGAACACTGAAGCTTTCTTT
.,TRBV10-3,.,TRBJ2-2,CAISASYYTGELFF,TGTGCCATCAGTGCTTCGTATTACACCGGGGAGCTGTTTTTT
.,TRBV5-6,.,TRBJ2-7,CASSTGTYEQYF,TGTGCCAGCAGCACGGGGACCTACGAGCAGTACTTC
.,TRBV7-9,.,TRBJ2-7,CASSYSGTPYEQYF,TGTGCCAGCAGCTATTCCGGGACCCCCTACGAGCAGTACTTC